The 22 T cell receptor beta chains presented below share a single source sample, sequenced in a study of identical twins. TCRdb reanalysed the 5' RACE reads using MiXCR and keeps one entry per CDR3 protein. The sample has roughly 1,500,000 distinct CDR3 sequences; roughly 35% are singletons. The sample was cord blood. These receptors were collected from a newborn girl in good health.

This chain joins TRBV14 and TRBJ1-2, with 7 bases aligning to TRBD1. With V trimmed by 1 base and J by 2 bases, 10 bases remained unmatched. This CDR3 spans 17 amino acids. Germline V CDR1 and CDR2: SGHDN, FVKESK. This chain's CDR3 is CASSQVAAGTENYGYTF. For the CDR3, the DNA is TGTGCCAGCAGCCAAGTAGCGGCCGGGACAGAGAACTATGGCTACACCTTC.

This clonotype was recorded a few times. V and J are TRBV18 and TRBJ1-5; 9 nucleotides agree with TRBD1. Germline-derived CDR1 and CDR2 are KGHSH and LQKENI. Trimming cost V 4 bases and J 2 bases; bases outside gene matches: 6. This CDR3 contains 16 residues. CDR3 protein: CASSLTGGDGNQPQHF. CDR3 bases: TGTGCCAGCTCACTTACAGGGGGCGATGGCAATCAGCCCCAGCATTTT.

This clonotype was detected many times. The J gene is TRBJ2-5, the V gene TRBV20-1, with D unresolved. The germline CDR1 and CDR2 sequences are DFQATT and SNEGSKA (reference sequence). With 1 base removed from V and 1 base from J, the gap between germline ends came to 1 base. The CDR3 contains 11 residues. CDR3 amino acids: CSARAQETQYF. CDR3 bases: TGCAGTGCTAGAGCCCAAGAGACCCAGTACTTC.

This clonotype was picked up a small number of times. The gene calls are TRBV11-2 and TRBJ2-3; tentative D call: TRBD1 (5 bases). The CDR3 is made up of 13 amino acids. CDR1 is SGHAT, CDR2 FQNNGV, per germline. The germline V and J ends were trimmed by 6 bases and 3 bases, with 10 bases remaining between them. The CDR3 sequence: CASRSGWTDTQYF. In DNA form, the CDR3 reads TGTGCCAGCAGGTCAGGGTGGACAGATACGCAGTATTTT.

The rearrangement uses TRBV20-1 and TRBJ2-7; D remains unclear. The V end was cut by 2 bases, the J end by 1 base, with 9 bases between. The germline V gene encodes CDR1 DFQATT and CDR2 SNEGSKA (reference sequence). This CDR3 is built from 13 residues. In nucleotides, the CDR3 is TGCAGTGCTAGAACCCGAAATTCCTACGAGCAGTACTTC. It encodes CSARTRNSYEQYF.

This clonotype was found a few times. This sequence joins TRBV29-1 and TRBJ1-1; maybe TRBD1 (6 bases). Trimming stripped 0 bases from V and 9 bases from J, with 14 bases between. The germline gives CDR1 SQVTM, CDR2 ANQGSEA. The CDR3 is made up of 13 amino acids. DNA for the CDR3: TGCAGCGTTGAAGATACTAGACAGGTGAAAGCTTTCTTT. Residues: CSVEDTRQVKAFF.

This chain links TRBV5-4 with TRBJ2-3; D is undetermined. The V gene lost 1 base and the J gene lost 1 base, with 13 bases spanning the gap. The CDR3 spans 16 residues. CDR1 and CDR2 from the germline V gene are SGHNT and YYREEE (reference sequence). The CDR3 loop reads CASSLMGQLRTDTQYF. DNA for the CDR3: TGTGCCAGCAGCTTGATGGGTCAACTTCGCACAGATACGCAGTATTTT.

The V call is TRBV5-1, the J call TRBJ1-1; unclear D gene. The CDR3 has 15 residues. V was shortened by 4 bases and J by 0 bases, with 13 bases between the two germline ends. In germline, CDR1 is SGHRS, CDR2 YFSETQ. In nucleotides, the CDR3 is TGCGCCAGCAGCCCCGGTCGTGCATTGAACACTGAAGCTTTCTTT. It yields the protein CASSPGRALNTEAFF.

In its sample, this clonotype was seen once. CDR3 in amino acids: CASSSGTAAGYTF. CDR3 DNA: TGCGCCAGCAGCTCGGGGACAGCGGCTGGCTACACCTTC. The J gene is TRBJ1-2, the V gene TRBV5-1, with 7 bases aligning to TRBD1. CDR1 and CDR2 (germline): SGHRS, YFSETQ. Losses at the gene ends were 3 bases for V and 7 bases for J; bases not matched to a gene: 6. This CDR3 has 13 residues.

The chain is built from TRBV6-1 and TRBJ1-2; D possibly corresponds to TRBD1 (5 bases). The ends were cut back, 6 bases at V and 0 bases at J, with 17 bases in the middle. The CDR3 is 16 amino acids. The germline gives CDR1 MNHNS, CDR2 SASEGT. CDR3 in amino acids: CASRRGRQLANYGYTF. The CDR3 coding sequence is TGTGCCAGCAGGCGCGGTCGACAGTTAGCTAACTATGGCTACACCTTC.

The sample holds many counts of this clonotype. The chain employs TRBV12-3 or TRBV12-4 and TRBJ2-7; 10 bases are shared with TRBD2. The CDR3 sequence is 15 residues long. V shed 2 bases and J 2 bases; nucleotides not matched to a gene: 3. The CDR3 region is CASSLYLAGAYEQYF. DNA of the CDR3: TGTGCCAGCAGTTTATATCTAGCGGGGGCCTACGAGCAGTACTTC.

The CDR3, as DNA: TGTGCCAGCAGCTTTTCCGGCGGGGAGACCTACGAGCAGTACTTC. It codes for CASSFSGGETYEQYF. V is TRBV11-2 and J is TRBJ2-7; D may be TRBD2 (6 bases). Germline V gives CDR1 SGHAT, CDR2 FQNNGV. The V end was cut by 3 bases, the J end by 2 bases, with 14 bases between. The CDR3 is 15 amino acids.

V and J are TRBV20-1 and TRBJ1-4; TRBD1 might be the D (5 bases). This CDR3 has 12 residues. Germline V CDR1 and CDR2: DFQATT, SNEGSKA (reference sequence). Between the trimmed V and J ends, which lost 6 bases and 8 bases, there was a span of 13 bases. CDR3 protein: CSAVYGGEKLFF. The CDR3 DNA reads TGCAGTGCGGTCTATGGGGGGGAAAAACTGTTTTTT.

This clonotype showed up many times. V and J are TRBV6-1 and TRBJ1-2; weak D call: TRBD1 (5 bases). Trimming removed 8 bases from V and 4 bases from J, with 20 bases in between. CDR1 and CDR2 from the germline V gene are MNHNS and SASEGT. This CDR3 region has 15 residues. Written as DNA, the CDR3 is TGTGCCAGCGGTCGACAGACCCTCCTTTCCTATGGCTACACCTTC. Protein product: CASGRQTLLSYGYTF.

This chain links TRBV20-1 with TRBJ2-5; TRBD2 agrees at 14 bases. Germline CDR1 and CDR2: DFQATT and SNEGSKA (reference sequence). The CDR3 is 17 residues long. V shed 6 bases, J shed 2 bases, and the junction held 11 bases outside the gene matches. DNA for the CDR3: TGCAGTGCAACCGGGACTAGCGGGAGAGGAGGGCAAGAGACCCAGTACTTC. This translates into CSATGTSGRGGQETQYF.

V and J are TRBV20-1 and TRBJ1-2, with 8 bases lining up with TRBD1. The CDR3 contains 14 residues. The ends lost 2 bases at V and 5 bases at J; junction bases unmatched: 7. Germline V gene lookup returns CDR1 DFQATT and CDR2 SNEGSKA (reference sequence). The CDR3 spells CSARLRTGKYGYTF. CDR3 DNA sequence: TGCAGTGCTAGATTACGGACAGGGAAGTATGGCTACACCTTC.

This clonotype was detected a few times. The V and J genes are TRBV20-1 and TRBJ1-1, with D hard to call. With 0 bases removed from V and 2 bases from J, the gap between germline ends came to 16 bases. The CDR3 is 16 amino acids. Germline lookup yields CDR1 DFQATT and CDR2 SNEGSKA (reference sequence). CDR3 amino acids: CSAREVFWATNTEAFF. As DNA, the CDR3 is TGCAGTGCTAGAGAGGTGTTCTGGGCTACCAACACTGAAGCTTTCTTT.

The chain joins TRBV6-5 to TRBJ2-1; 9 bases agree with TRBD2. The CDR3 has 18 residues. Germline trimming cut 0 bases from V and 5 bases from J; bases unmatched to any gene: 11. Germline CDR1 MNHEY, CDR2 SVGAGI. The CDR3 nucleotides are TGTGCCAGCAGTTACTCGACCGGGGCTAGCGGGGCAAACAATGAGCAGTTCTTC. Its translation: CASSYSTGASGANNEQFF.

This rearrangement joins TRBV6-1 to TRBJ2-7; D is ambiguous. Germline assignment: CDR1 MNHNS and CDR2 SASEGT. V dropped 1 base and J dropped 4 bases, with 14 bases sitting between them. The CDR3 loop spans 15 amino acids. CDR3 coding DNA: TGTGCCAGCAGTGAAGGTCGGGTGCCGGATTACGAGCAGTACTTC. Its translation is CASSEGRVPDYEQYF.

The rearrangement joins TRBV20-1 to TRBJ2-7, with 11 bases that match TRBD2. Trimming cost V 6 bases and J 3 bases; bases outside gene matches: 13. Germline V gene lookup returns CDR1 DFQATT and CDR2 SNEGSKA (reference sequence). This CDR3 is 16 amino acids long. The CDR3 sequence is CSAPGTSGPIFYEQYF. CDR3 in DNA: TGCAGTGCGCCCGGGACTAGCGGCCCCATTTTCTACGAGCAGTACTTC.

The chain joins TRBV15 to TRBJ1-1, with no clear D. The germline V and J ends were trimmed by 0 bases and 7 bases, with 9 bases remaining between them. Germline values: CDR1 LNHNV, CDR2 YYDKDF (reference sequence). The CDR3 length is 13 residues. In nucleotides, the CDR3 is TGTGCCACCAGCAGAGATGCCGGGATTGAAGCTTTCTTT. This encodes CATSRDAGIEAFF. Looking up the rest from reference TRBV15 and TRBJ1-1 gives the full variable domain: DAMVIQNPRYQVTQFGKPVTLSCSQTLNHNVMYWYQQKSSQAPKLLFHYYDKDFNNEADTPDNFQSRRPNTSFCFLDIRSPGLGDTAMYLCATSRDAGIEAFFGQGTRLTVV.

In its sample, this clonotype was seen a few times. The chain is built from TRBV28 and TRBJ2-3; the D call may be TRBD1 or TRBD2 (5 bases each). The CDR3 length is 11 residues. V gave up 5 bases and J gave up 10 bases, with 10 bases separating them. Germline CDR1 is MDHEN and CDR2 is SYDVKM. Written as DNA, the CDR3 is TGTGCCAGCAGTCAGGGACCACCGCAGTATTTT. It specifies CASSQGPPQYF. The full variable domain, with the rest looked up from reference TRBV28 and TRBJ2-3, is DVKVTQSSRYLVKRTGEKVFLECVQDMDHENMFWYRQDPGLGLRLIYFSYDVKMKEKGDIPEGYSVSREKKERFSLILESASTNQTSMYLCASSQGPPQYFGPGTRLTVL.